The entry below describes one TCR beta chain. The antigen is unknown. The length of the CDR3 is 18 residues. Germline lookup yields CDR1 LNHDA and CDR2 SQIVND (reference sequence). Trimming removed 9 bases from V and 0 bases from J; junction bases left unmatched: 14. Amplification used 60 Vbeta primers and 13 Jbeta primers. Per the authors' pipeline: About 11 million of the 75 million to 95 million unique TCR beta chains counted in a later analysis were shared. TCRdb's copy holds only in-frame clones and misses some; the assay was immunoSEQ multiplex PCR. That table gives V, J and clone size, and the DNA gave D and trimming. The sample yields approximately 100,000 clones, 70% to 80% seen once. These data are taken from a study of cytomegalovirus exposure and HLA in healthy donors. Findings of the study overall: TCR beta V- and J-gene trimming was later associated with a missense DCLRE1C variant. 87-base-pair reads could not separate some V segments, including TRBV6-2 and TRBV6-3.

Donors had nominal health at sampling but likely had unrecorded immune exposures. This chain joins TRBV19 and TRBJ1-5; 10 bases match TRBD1. The sample taken for sequencing was PBMCs. The receptor was derived from a female donor in good health and CMV-seropositive. The CDR3 region has the DNA TGTGCCAGCCAGAAAAGGACAGGGGGTCGGCATAGCAATCAGCCCCAGCATTTT. It encodes CASQKRTGGRHSNQPQHF. The full variable domain, rest sourced from reference TRBV19 and TRBJ1-5, is DGGITQSPKYLFRKEGQNVTLSCEQNLNHDAMYWYRQDPGQGLRLIYYSQIVNDFQKGDIAEGYSVSREKKESFPLTVTSAQKNPTAFYLCASQKRTGGRHSNQPQHFGDGTRLSIL.